This section outlines one TCR beta chain sequence together with its context. Its antigen is not yet known. Base qualities are missing; no much larger clone stands one base away. These data originate in a study of blood T cell repertoires in COVID-19 (dated by TCRdb to about 2020). For the study in its entirety: The collaborator samples originated in the United States, Italy and Spain and spanned the acute and convalescent phases of COVID-19. The material from the prospective study consisted of cDNA or gDNA derived from T cells, B-cell-depleted T cells, or PBMCs. Subjects who had been exposed to COVID-19, were actively infected with it, or had recovered from it provided the deeply sampled blood TCRbeta repertoires that made up the dataset. The repertoires were made available in a free public database intended to serve as a resource for research on the immune response to SARS-CoV-2. The samples were drawn from the first 160 participants of the ongoing ImmuneRACE study and from under 1,500 subjects provided by 6 global collaborators. Sample metadata almost always included a de-identified subject ID, COVID-19 status, age in years and sex. Where available, HLA class I and class II types were obtained from metadata supplied by the sample provider rather than from assay-based typing. The investigation overall reported the following: The quantity of clinical and demographic metadata differed by source and by participant and was supplied without curation.

The immunoSEQ Assay, a bias-controlled multiplex PCR, was used to amplify TCRbeta CDR3 regions from genomic DNA. Per the source publication's procedure: The number of nucleated cells in each sample was estimated from the amplification of reference gene primers within the assay. To quantify the absolute abundance of each unique TCRbeta CDR3 rearrangement, sequence reads were collapsed and filtered. For each sample, productive Simpson clonality was calculated by taking the square root of Simpson's diversity index across productive rearrangements. TCRdb limited this immuneACCESS table to in-frame rearrangements with V and J called. A share of clones is missing; checked studies link under half to unresolved V genes, and the rest is unexplained. V and J calls and clone size follow that table, whereas D and trimming were derived from the DNA. The sample contains some 100,000 clones, 65% to 90% of them found a single time. Jointly, the top ten make up under 3.5% of the sample.

The germline V gene yields SGHTA for CDR1 and FQGNSA for CDR2. Its CDR3 holds 13 amino acids, cysteine through phenylalanine. Only the CDR3 part of the read is kept: 39 bases, read in frame from the first base. V is trimmed back by 7 bases and J by 1 base, and the junction contains 3 bases that no gene match accounts for. Participants in the prospective study were enrolled through a virtual design, were aged 18 to 89 years, and lived in approximately 24 United States geographic areas. In the prospective study, cohorts were assigned on the basis of participant-reported clinical history obtained from a screening survey and a study questionnaire. ImmuneRACE Cohort 3 recovered participants were defined by two consecutive negative NP/OP PCR tests, healthcare professional clearance, or symptom resolution. In the prospective study, whole blood, serum and a nasopharyngeal or oropharyngeal swab were collected from each participant by mobile phlebotomists. Participants in the prospective study had the option to provide additional blood draws and questionnaires over an approximately two-month period. Before DNA extraction, prospective study blood samples were shipped either frozen or at room temperature.

The sample was PBMCs or T cells enriched from blood (not recorded which). The chain joins TRBV7-2 to TRBJ2-5, with TRBD2 identical over 7 junction bases. This TCR was recovered from a woman between 45 and 65 years old who had recovered from COVID-19. The nucleotide sequence is given as TGTGCCAGCATGCGGGGGTTCCAAGAGACCCAGTACTTC. This translates into CASMRGFQETQYF. With all but the CDR3 taken from the reference TRBV7-2 and TRBJ2-5 genes, the full variable domain is: GAGVSQSPSNKVTEKGKDVELRCDPISGHTALYWYRQSLGQGLEFLIYFQGNSAPDKSGLPSDRFSAERTGGSVSTLTIQRTQQEDSAVYLCASMRGFQETQYFGPGTRLLVL.